This TCR beta chain appears in the sequencing data of a study of T cell repertoires in cytomegalovirus infection. On the study more broadly: Recently described HLA-C-restricted plus well-studied HLA-B-restricted CMV epitopes were used. CMV infection and matching HLA type were both indicated by public TCR beta signatures. Broader study findings: The ex vivo response was dominated by HLA-C-restricted CMV-specific TCR beta clonotypes.

This clonotype has just a few counts. Its specificity is unknown. TCRdb re-called the reads with MiXCR, one entry per CDR3 protein. The profile shows fewer than 1,000,000 distinct CDR3 sequences, less than 40% of them singletons. This CDR3 comprises 18 residues. CDR1 MNHNS and CDR2 SASEGT come from the germline V gene. The ends were cut back, 1 base at V and 0 bases at J, with 13 bases in the middle. Sequenced material: cultured CD8+ T cells from PBMCs, taken from culture after CMV antigen stimulation. The gene calls are TRBV6-1 and TRBJ1-6; the D gene is possibly TRBD1 (6 bases). The receptor was isolated from a human donor in good health (CMV status not recorded). Some clones in this sample may be carry-over from other donors' samples. The CDR3 DNA reads as TGTGCCAGCAGTGAAGTCGCAGGGGACTACTCCTATAATTCACCCCTCCACTTT. Its protein is CASSEVAGDYSYNSPLHF.